These T cell receptor beta chains were read from a single sample in a study of blood T cell repertoires in COVID-19. Profiled with immunoSEQ multiplex PCR; TCRdb holds only in-frame clones, not every one. The sample shows 120,000 or so clones, over 60% of them seen only once. The sequenced sample consisted of peripheral blood. The receptors were sampled from a woman older than 75 with active or convalescent COVID-19. Each CDR3 is given without its conserved first and last residue. A D gene is named only where the DNA matches it firmly.

j_gene,v_gene,d_gene,CDR3aa
TRBJ2-2,TRBV5-1,TRBD1,ASSRQGNPGELF
TRBJ2-7,TRBV6-6,.,ASSPDSISYEQY
TRBJ2-3,TRBV10-2,TRBD2,ASKLAGTDTQY
TRBJ1-2,TRBV19,TRBD1,ASSSPGTGGAVSYGYT
TRBJ2-1,TRBV9,TRBD2,ASSVGSSGGGWFNEQF
TRBJ2-2,TRBV28,.,ASSFPGINTGELF
TRBJ2-7,TRBV27,TRBD1,ASRTGGYSYEQY
TRBJ2-1,TRBV6-6,.,ASRHWDWEQF
TRBJ2-3,TRBV24-1,.,ATSDFQRLGGAQY
TRBJ2-2,TRBV7-2,.,ASSPRDRGTGELF